The clone carrying this T cell receptor (beta chain) is medium-sized in the sample. This sample stems from a study of tumor-infiltrating lymphocytes in oesophageal squamous cell carcinoma. The CDR3 extends over 15 amino acids. Trimming at V came to 4 bases and at J to 2 bases, leaving 5 bases not matched to a gene. CDR1 SGHVS and CDR2 FNYEAQ come from the germline V gene. TCRdb independently ran MiXCR on the PCR reads; one entry per CDR3 protein. The top ten hold more than 15% of the sample, which has about 6,000 distinct CDR3 sequences, about 14% seen once. The sequencing input was esophageal tumor tissue. The rearrangement uses TRBV7-6 and TRBJ2-3; 8 nucleotides align to TRBD1. The sequence was collected from a male donor with esophageal squamous cell carcinoma. DNA for the CDR3: TGTGCCAGCAGCTCATGGGACAGGAACACAGATACGCAGTATTTT. It yields the protein CASSSWDRNTDTQYF. The full variable domain, with the rest looked up from reference TRBV7-6 and TRBJ2-3, is GAGVSQSPRYKVTKRGQDVALRCDPISGHVSLYWYRQALGQGPEFLTYFNYEAQQDKSGLPNDRFSAERPEGSISTLTIQRTEQRDSAMYRCASSSWDRNTDTQYFGPGTRLTVL.